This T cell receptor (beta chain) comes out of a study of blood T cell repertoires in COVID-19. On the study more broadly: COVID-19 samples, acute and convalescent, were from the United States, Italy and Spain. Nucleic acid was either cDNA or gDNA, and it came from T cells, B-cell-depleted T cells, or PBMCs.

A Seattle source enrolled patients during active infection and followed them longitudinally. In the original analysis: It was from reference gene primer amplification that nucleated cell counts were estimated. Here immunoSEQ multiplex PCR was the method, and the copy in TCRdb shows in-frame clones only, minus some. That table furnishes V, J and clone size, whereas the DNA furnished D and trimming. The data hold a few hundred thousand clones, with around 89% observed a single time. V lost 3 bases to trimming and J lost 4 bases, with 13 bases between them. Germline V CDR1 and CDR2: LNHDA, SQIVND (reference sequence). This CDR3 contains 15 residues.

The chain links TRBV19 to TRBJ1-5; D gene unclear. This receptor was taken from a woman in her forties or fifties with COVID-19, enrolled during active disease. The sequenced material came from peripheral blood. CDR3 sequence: CASSMGPAPNQPQHF. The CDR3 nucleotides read TGTGCCAGTAGTATGGGCCCCGCACCGAATCAGCCCCAGCATTTT.